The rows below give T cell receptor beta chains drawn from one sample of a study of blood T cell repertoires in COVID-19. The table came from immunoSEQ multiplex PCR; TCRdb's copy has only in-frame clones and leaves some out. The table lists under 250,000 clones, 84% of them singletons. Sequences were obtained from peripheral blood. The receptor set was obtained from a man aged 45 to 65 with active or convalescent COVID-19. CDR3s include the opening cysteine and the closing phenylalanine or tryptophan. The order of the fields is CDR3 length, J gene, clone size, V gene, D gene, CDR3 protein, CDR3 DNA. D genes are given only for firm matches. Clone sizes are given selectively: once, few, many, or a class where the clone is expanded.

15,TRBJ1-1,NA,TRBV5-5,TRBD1,CASSSATGGNTEAFF,TGTGCCAGCAGCTCCGCCACAGGGGGGAACACTGAAGCTTTCTTT
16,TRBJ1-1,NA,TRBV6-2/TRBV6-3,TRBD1,CASSHSTGRTTAEAFF,TGTGCCAGCAGCCACTCGACAGGGCGGACGACCGCTGAAGCTTTCTTT
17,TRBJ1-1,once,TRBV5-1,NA,CASSSGQGIVMNTEAFF,TGCGCCAGCAGCTCGGGACAAGGGATTGTCATGAACACTGAAGCTTTCTTT
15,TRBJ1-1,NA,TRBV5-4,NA,CASSLVKGQNTEAFF,TGTGCCAGCAGCTTGGTGAAGGGGCAAAACACTGAAGCTTTCTTT
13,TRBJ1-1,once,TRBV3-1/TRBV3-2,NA,CASSLQVNTEAFF,TGTGCCAGCAGCCTTCAGGTGAACACTGAAGCTTTCTTT
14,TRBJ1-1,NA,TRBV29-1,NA,CSVERGAGVTEAFF,TGCAGCGTTGAACGTGGCGCGGGAGTCACTGAAGCTTTCTTT
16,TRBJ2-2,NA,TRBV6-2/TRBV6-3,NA,CASTPGGQTSTGELFF,TGTGCCAGCACCCCGGGGGGACAGACAAGCACCGGGGAGCTGTTTTTT
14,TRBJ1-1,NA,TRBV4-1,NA,CASTTRMGGTEAFF,TGCGCCAGCACCACAAGGATGGGAGGCACTGAAGCTTTCTTT
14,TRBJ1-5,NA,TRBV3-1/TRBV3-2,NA,CASSQEAQNQPQHF,TGTGCCAGCAGCCAAGAGGCCCAAAATCAGCCCCAGCATTTT
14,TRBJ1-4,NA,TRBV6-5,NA,CASKGEATNEKLFF,TGTGCCAGCAAAGGGGAGGCGACTAATGAAAAACTGTTTTTT
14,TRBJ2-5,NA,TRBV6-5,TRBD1,CASSTDRAGETQYF,TGTGCCAGCAGTACCGACAGGGCCGGAGAGACCCAGTACTTC
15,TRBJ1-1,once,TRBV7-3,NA,CASSLGTPLNTEAFF,TGTGCCAGCAGCTTAGGGACACCGCTGAACACTGAAGCTTTCTTT
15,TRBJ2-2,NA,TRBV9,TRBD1,CASSGPRQGPGELFF,TGTGCCAGCAGCGGACCAAGACAGGGCCCCGGGGAGCTGTTTTTT
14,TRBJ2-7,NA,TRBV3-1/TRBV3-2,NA,CASSQASPQYEQYF,TGTGCCAGCAGCCAAGCGTCTCCCCAGTACGAGCAGTACTTC
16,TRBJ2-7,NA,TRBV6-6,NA,CASSYSPSGWPYEQYF,TGTGCCAGCAGTTACTCCCCCAGCGGGTGGCCCTACGAGCAGTACTTC
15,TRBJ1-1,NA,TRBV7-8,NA,CASSLVPGVDTEAFF,TGTGCCAGCAGCTTAGTTCCAGGCGTGGACACTGAAGCTTTCTTT
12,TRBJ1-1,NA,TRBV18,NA,CASSPLADEAFF,TGTGCCAGCTCACCGCTAGCAGATGAAGCTTTCTTT
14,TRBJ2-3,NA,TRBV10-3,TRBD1,CAITRTGGTDTQYF,TGTGCCATCACCCGGACAGGGGGCACAGATACGCAGTATTTT
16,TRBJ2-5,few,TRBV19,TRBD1,CASSPGGSASGKTQYF,TGTGCCAGTAGTCCAGGGGGTTCGGCCTCCGGGAAGACCCAGTACTTC
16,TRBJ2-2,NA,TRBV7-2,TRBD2,CASSWTPGLNTGELFF,TGTGCCAGCAGCTGGACTCCGGGACTAAACACCGGGGAGCTGTTTTTT
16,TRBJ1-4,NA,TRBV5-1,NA,CASSSTGVGPNEKLFF,TGCGCCAGCAGCTCAACCGGGGTCGGGCCTAATGAAAAACTGTTTTTT
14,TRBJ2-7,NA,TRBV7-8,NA,CASSLARSPYEQYF,TGTGCCAGCAGCTTAGCTAGAAGTCCCTACGAGCAGTACTTC
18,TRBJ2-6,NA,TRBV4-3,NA,CASSQDRGQGLGANVLTF,TGCGCCAGCAGCCAAGATAGGGGCCAGGGGCTAGGGGCCAACGTCCTGACTTTC
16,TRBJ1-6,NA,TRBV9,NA,CASSRGESSYNSPLHF,TGTGCCAGCAGTCGGGGGGAGAGCTCCTATAATTCACCCCTCCACTTT
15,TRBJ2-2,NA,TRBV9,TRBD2,CASSVGTSGIGELFF,TGTGCCAGCAGCGTAGGGACTAGCGGTATCGGGGAGCTGTTTTTT
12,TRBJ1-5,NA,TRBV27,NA,CASSSLGGPQHF,TGTGCCAGCAGTTCCCTTGGCGGGCCCCAGCATTTT
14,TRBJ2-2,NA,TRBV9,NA,CASSVGGGPGELFF,TGTGCCAGCAGCGTAGGAGGGGGACCCGGGGAGCTGTTTTTT
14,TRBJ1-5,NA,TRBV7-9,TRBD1,CASSGDSWNQPQHF,TGTGCCAGCAGCGGGGACAGTTGGAATCAGCCCCAGCATTTT
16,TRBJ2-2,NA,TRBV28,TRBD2,CASRNSGGALTGELFF,TGTGCCAGCAGAAATAGCGGGGGGGCCCTCACCGGGGAGCTGTTTTTT
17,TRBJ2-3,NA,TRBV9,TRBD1,CASSARQRQGARDTQYF,TGTGCCAGCAGCGCCCGCCAGCGTCAGGGGGCGCGAGATACGCAGTATTTT
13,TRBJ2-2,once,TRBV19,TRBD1,CATDRGNTGELFF,TGTGCCACTGACAGGGGGAACACCGGGGAGCTGTTTTTT
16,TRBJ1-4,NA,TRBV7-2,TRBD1,CASSTVGDRGREKLFF,TGTGCCAGCAGCACCGTGGGGGACAGGGGACGGGAAAAACTGTTTTTT
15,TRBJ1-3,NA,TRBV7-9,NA,CASSFGGHSGNTIYF,TGTGCCAGCAGCTTTGGGGGCCACTCTGGAAACACCATATATTTT
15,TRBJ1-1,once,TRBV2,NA,CASSESPGRNTEAFF,TGTGCCAGCAGTGAATCCCCAGGGCGGAACACTGAAGCTTTCTTT
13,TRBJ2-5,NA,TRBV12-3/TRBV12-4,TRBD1,CASGDRVVETQYF,TGTGCCAGCGGTGACAGGGTGGTTGAGACCCAGTACTTC
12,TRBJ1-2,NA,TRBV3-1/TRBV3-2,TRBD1,CASSPMRGPSTF,TGTGCCAGCAGCCCTATGAGGGGGCCCAGCACCTTC